This T cell receptor beta chain was retrieved from a study of beta chain features in type 1 diabetes. Trimming removed 5 bases from V and 0 bases from J, with 3 bases in between. CDR3 length: 12 amino acids. Germline V gene lookup returns CDR1 MNHNY and CDR2 SVGAGI (reference sequence). The isolated RNA, all of it, was reverse transcribed, so expressed TCRB transcripts were what got sequenced. Some clones are missing from TCRdb's copy, which holds only in-frame ones; the method was immunoSEQ multiplex PCR. The data contain about 180,000 clones, around 13% of them seen just once; the ten biggest clones take up 0.5% to 0.75%.

Specimen: central memory CD4+ T cells from blood. J is TRBJ2-3 and V is TRBV6-6; the D is unclear. This TCR derives from a woman between 18 and 29 years old in good health. In DNA, the CDR3 is TGTGCCAGCAGTCAAAGCACAGATACGCAGTATTTT. Translation gives CASSQSTDTQYF.